These 22 T cell receptor beta chains came from one sample sequenced in a study of identical twins. MiXCR was run by TCRdb on the 5' RACE reads, yielding one entry per CDR3 protein. Among 350,000 or so distinct CDR3 sequences, about 12% were seen once, and the ten largest hold 6% to 9%. These data were also filed under a second study, of yellow fever vaccine responses in identical twins.

What was sequenced was CD8+ T cells sorted from blood. The receptors come from a woman younger than 35 in good health.

This clonotype was counted ten times or more. The chain combines TRBV12-3 or TRBV12-4 with TRBJ2-1, with TRBD2 identical over 11 bases. J gave up 5 bases and V 8 bases, and 8 bases lay outside the gene matches. This CDR3 is built from 15 residues. This chain's CDR3 is CASYRGTSGNNEQFF. The CDR3 nucleotides are TGTGCCAGCTACCGAGGGACTAGCGGAAACAATGAGCAGTTCTTC.

This clonotype was detected a few times. The chain joins TRBV20-1 to TRBJ2-7; D tentatively fits TRBD1 or TRBD2 (5 bases each). V was pared by 0 bases and J by 3 bases, with 12 bases between. CDR1 DFQATT and CDR2 SNEGSKA come from the germline V gene (reference sequence). This CDR3 is 14 amino acids long. The CDR3, as DNA: TGCAGTGCTAGAGATAGGGCAGGGAGCTACGAGCAGTACGTC. This gives the protein CSARDRAGSYEQYV.

The rearrangement uses TRBV7-7 and TRBJ1-4; unclear D gene. The germline gives CDR1 SSHAT, CDR2 FNYEAQ (reference sequence). CDR3 size: 13 residues. Trimming shortened V by 5 bases and J by 8 bases, and 12 bases separated the two germline ends. In DNA, the CDR3 is TGTGCCAGCAGCGGCGGTCCCCAGGAAAAACTGTTTTTT. Amino acids: CASSGGPQEKLFF. Full variable domain (outside the CDR3, taken from reference TRBV7-7 and TRBJ1-4): GAGVSQSPRYKVTKRGQDVTLRCDPISSHATLYWYQQALGQGPEFLTYFNYEAQPDKSGLPSDRFSAERPEGSISTLTIQRTEQRDSAMYRCASSGGPQEKLFFGSGTQLSVL.

The V call is TRBV20-1, the J call TRBJ2-2; no reliable D call. Trimming stripped 4 bases from V and 4 bases from J, with 19 bases between. The CDR3 length is 16 residues. The germline CDR1 and CDR2 sequences are DFQATT and SNEGSKA (reference sequence). CDR3 sequence reads: CSAIGPGPLPTGELFF. CDR3 sequence (DNA): TGCAGTGCTATAGGTCCCGGGCCTCTCCCCACCGGGGAGCTGTTTTTT.

This clonotype showed up many times. In nucleotides, the CDR3 is TGTGCCAGCAGCGCTGGGACTGGAGAGACCCAGTACTTC. Translating gives CASSAGTGETQYF. The chain joins TRBV4-2 to TRBJ2-5; possibly TRBD2 for D (6 bases). Germline assignment: CDR1 LGHNA and CDR2 YNFKEQ. This CDR3 contains 13 residues. V shed 5 bases and J shed 4 bases, with 11 bases lying between them.

A few counts support this clonotype. The rearrangement joins TRBV11-2 to TRBJ2-5, with D possibly being TRBD1 (6 bases). Trimming stripped 5 bases from V and 2 bases from J, with 24 bases between. CDR3 size: 18 residues. Germline lookup yields CDR1 SGHAT and CDR2 FQNNGV. For the CDR3, the DNA is TGTGCCAGCAGCCAAGGGACATCCCTACTCCTACCACAAGAGACCCAGTACTTC. Translation gives CASSQGTSLLLPQETQYF.

This chain connects TRBV29-1 to TRBJ2-7, with 7 bases aligning to TRBD1. The CDR3 extends over 12 amino acids. The V and J ends lost 5 bases and 2 bases, in that order; junction bases with no gene match: 3. Germline CDR1 is SQVTM and CDR2 is ANQGSEA. CDR3 sequence (DNA): TGCAGCGTTTCCACAGGGGCCTACGAGCAGTACGTC. This encodes CSVSTGAYEQYV.

This clonotype was detected many times. The rearrangement joins TRBV2 to TRBJ2-1, with D maybe TRBD2 (5 bases). The CDR3 is made up of 15 amino acids. Trimming stripped 6 bases from V and 0 bases from J, with 12 bases between. Germline CDR1 is SNHLY and CDR2 is FYNNEI. This CDR3 is CASRELVSSYNEQFF. In nucleotides, the CDR3 is TGTGCCAGCAGGGAACTAGTTTCCTCCTACAATGAGCAGTTCTTC.

The chain combines TRBV7-9 with TRBJ1-4; the D gene is possibly TRBD1 (6 bases). Trimming left V 4 bases short and J 4 bases short, with 13 bases between. CDR3 size: 15 residues. Germline V gene data show CDR1 as SEHNR and CDR2 as FQNEAQ (reference sequence). For the CDR3, the DNA is TGTGCCAGCAGCTCCCCGGACAGCTTTAATGAAAAACTGTTTTTT. As protein: CASSSPDSFNEKLFF.

This clonotype was counted many times. This chain joins TRBV29-1 and TRBJ2-1; 10 bases are shared with TRBD1. Per the germline V gene, CDR1 is SQVTM and CDR2 is ANQGSEA. V dropped 1 base and J dropped 7; count of bases not matched to a gene: 7. The CDR3 has 15 residues. CDR3 nucleotides: TGCAGCGTTGAAGGGGACAGGGGATATTCGAATGAGCAGTTCTTC. The encoded protein is CSVEGDRGYSNEQFF.

The V gene is TRBV6-5, the J gene TRBJ2-5; 9 bases align to TRBD1. Trimming took 4 bases from V and 3 from J; bases not matched to a gene: 6. This CDR3 has 15 residues. In germline, CDR1 is MNHEY, CDR2 SVGAGI. The chain's CDR3 is CASSFTGGLEETQYF. Written as DNA, the CDR3 is TGTGCCAGCAGTTTCACAGGGGGCCTGGAAGAGACCCAGTACTTC.

The chain is built from TRBV28 and TRBJ2-7; D gene uncertain. Germline V gives CDR1 MDHEN, CDR2 SYDVKM. Trimming took 3 bases from V and 3 from J, leaving 6 bases between them. The CDR3 is made up of 12 amino acids. The DNA for the CDR3 is TGTGCCAGCAGTTTTGAGTTCTACGAGCAGTACTTC. It codes for CASSFEFYEQYF.

This clonotype has a count of ten or more. This chain connects TRBV12-3 or TRBV12-4 to TRBJ1-2; 7 bases agree with TRBD1. The CDR3 consists of 14 residues. V trimming: 6 bases; J trimming: 6 bases; junction bases outside the gene matches: 10. The DNA for the CDR3 is TGTGCCAGCAGCCCGACAGGGTCGGGGAATGGCTACACCTTC. As protein: CASSPTGSGNGYTF.

The J gene is TRBJ2-1, the V gene TRBV7-2; tentatively, D is TRBD1 (6 bases). CDR3 size: 13 residues. Deletions cut 5 bases from V and 7 bases from J, with 12 bases between. CDR1 and CDR2 from the germline V gene are SGHTA and FQGNSA. The CDR3 nucleotides are TGTGCCAGCAGCCGAGGACAGCGGAATGAGCAGTTCTTC. It specifies CASSRGQRNEQFF.

The chain is built from TRBV28 and TRBJ1-5, with D hard to call. The CDR3 loop spans 16 amino acids. Trimming left V 6 bases short and J 3 bases short, with 18 bases between. In germline, CDR1 is MDHEN, CDR2 SYDVKM. CDR3 sequence: CASSHSLTHDNQPQHF. The CDR3 nucleotides are TGTGCCAGCAGCCACTCGCTCACTCATGACAATCAGCCCCAGCATTTT.

This clonotype was found a few times. V gene TRBV5-6 combines with J gene TRBJ2-2; TRBD2 agrees at 10 bases. Germline V gene sequence: CDR1 SGHDT, CDR2 YYEEEE. V lost 2 bases, J lost 3 bases, and 4 bases stayed unmatched. This CDR3 comprises 16 residues. For the CDR3, the DNA is TGTGCCAGCAGCTTTAGCGGGAGGCCGCACACCGGGGAGCTGTTTTTT. This gives the protein CASSFSGRPHTGELFF.

The chain recombines TRBV20-1 with TRBJ2-7; 8 bases are shared with TRBD1. After removal of 4 bases from V and 0 bases from J, the junction contained 11 bases not matched to a gene. CDR3 length: 16 amino acids. Germline values: CDR1 DFQATT, CDR2 SNEGSKA (reference sequence). CDR3 residues: CSATSRQGKSSYEQYV. The CDR3 nucleotides read TGCAGTGCTACGAGTAGACAGGGGAAAAGCTCCTACGAGCAGTACGTC.

The chain recombines TRBV11-3 with TRBJ2-1; 10 bases align to TRBD2. The germline V gene has CDR1 SGHNT and CDR2 YENEEA. The CDR3 has 14 residues. Trimming took 5 bases from V and 6 from J; bases not matched to a gene: 4. Here the CDR3 DNA reads TGTGCCAGCAGCAAGCGGGAGGGCCCCAATGAGCAGTTCTTC. Its translation is CASSKREGPNEQFF. The full variable domain, with the rest looked up from reference TRBV11-3 and TRBJ2-1, is EAGVVQSPRYKIIEKKQPVAFWCNPISGHNTLYWYLQNLGQGPELLIRYENEEAVDDSQLPKDRFSAERLKGVDSTLKIQPAELGDSAVYLCASSKREGPNEQFFGPGTRLTVL.

This clonotype was found many times. The CDR3 reads CASSQDLSGYNEQFF. In DNA, the CDR3 is TGTGCCAGCAGCCAAGATTTAAGCGGTTACAATGAGCAGTTCTTC. This sequence joins TRBV3-1 and TRBJ2-1, with D tentatively TRBD2 (5 bases). In germline, CDR1 is LGHDT, CDR2 YNNKEL (reference sequence). The CDR3 runs 15 residues. V lost 0 bases, J lost 4 bases, and 10 bases lay in between.

CDR3 in amino acids: CASSLGDNPYEQYF. CDR3 sequence (DNA): TGTGCCAGCAGCTTAGGGGACAACCCCTACGAGCAGTACTTC. This rearrangement joins TRBV7-7 to TRBJ2-7, with a tentative D call TRBD1 (6 bases). Per the germline V gene, CDR1 is SSHAT and CDR2 is FNYEAQ (reference sequence). This CDR3 has 14 amino acids. V lost 1 base to trimming and J lost 2 bases, with 9 bases between them.

J is TRBJ2-1 and V is TRBV20-1, with D uncertain. The V end lost 3 bases, the J end lost 4 bases, and 16 bases lay between the germline ends. Germline loops: CDR1 DFQATT, CDR2 SNEGSKA (reference sequence). The CDR3 contains 15 residues. CDR3: CSARNEKGPYNEQFF. In nucleotides, the CDR3 is TGCAGTGCTAGGAACGAGAAAGGACCATACAATGAGCAGTTCTTC.

The rearrangement joins TRBV20-1 to TRBJ2-1; 8 bases are a match to TRBD2. The CDR3 sequence is 12 residues long. The V gene end was trimmed by 7 bases and the J gene end by 5 bases; junction bases not matched to a gene: 4. Germline lookup yields CDR1 DFQATT and CDR2 SNEGSKA (reference sequence). This CDR3 is CSVSGMDNEQFF. The CDR3 DNA reads as TGCAGTGTTAGCGGGATGGACAATGAGCAGTTCTTC.